Following are 17 T cell receptor beta chains from one sample sequenced in a study of CD8+CD57+ T cells in acquired aplastic anemia. Profiling that covered TCR beta VDJ and CDR3 relied on genomic DNA as its template. TCRdb passed the reads through MiXCR, listing each CDR3 protein once. This sample carries approximately 270,000 distinct CDR3 sequences, roughly 50% of them seen once, and the ten largest clones take approximately 8%. The sample was sorted CD4+, CD8+, or CD8+CD57+ T cells (not recorded which) from PBMCs. The receptors shown here come from a human donor with severe aplastic anemia or a healthy control (not recorded which).

This clonotype was found a few times. This chain joins TRBV20-1 and TRBJ1-6; D remains ambiguous. The V and J ends lost 0 bases and 0 bases respectively, with 9 bases between them. The CDR3 sequence is 16 residues long. Looked up from germline, CDR1 is DFQATT and CDR2 is SNEGSKA (reference sequence). CDR3 sequence: CSARDRGDSYNSPLHF. The CDR3 DNA reads as TGCAGTGCTAGAGATCGTGGGGACTCCTATAATTCACCCCTCCACTTT.

The V gene is TRBV7-2, the J gene TRBJ1-6; a possible D gene is TRBD1 (6 bases). V lost 4 bases to trimming and J lost 6 bases, with 10 bases between them. CDR1 SGHTA and CDR2 FQGNSA come from the germline V gene. The CDR3 sequence is 14 residues long. CDR3 amino acids: CASSSGTLNSPLHF. CDR3 DNA: TGTGCCAGCAGCTCCGGGACACTTAATTCACCCCTCCACTTT.

CDR3 DNA: TGTGCCAGCAGCTTAGTTCAGGGCTTTGACACCATATATTTT. Protein product: CASSLVQGFDTIYF. This rearrangement joins TRBV7-8 to TRBJ1-3; D may be TRBD1 (5 bases). Between the trimmed V and J ends, which lost 1 base and 8 bases, there was a span of 12 bases. The germline CDR1 and CDR2 sequences are SGHVS and FQNEAQ. CDR3 length: 14 residues.

This clonotype was seen only a few times. The chain uses TRBV11-2 and TRBJ2-3; possibly TRBD2 for D (6 bases). Trimming removed 6 bases at V and 6 bases at J, with 19 bases between. The CDR3 spans 15 residues. The germline CDR1 and CDR2 sequences are SGHAT and FQNNGV. For the CDR3, the DNA is TGTGCCAGCAGACAAGGGACCGGGACTCTGGATACGCAGTATTTT. This gives the protein CASRQGTGTLDTQYF.

The DNA for the CDR3 is TGTGCCAGCAGTTCCACAGGGGGGACCTACGAGCAGTACTTC. Translated, it gives CASSSTGGTYEQYF. V usage is TRBV6-5 and J usage is TRBJ2-7; 8 nucleotides agree with TRBD1. Germline lookup yields CDR1 MNHEY and CDR2 SVGAGI. CDR3 length: 14 amino acids. Germline trimming cut 4 bases from V and 2 bases from J; bases unmatched to any gene: 4.

V usage is TRBV7-8 and J usage is TRBJ1-1, with D hard to call. Trimming took 5 bases from V and 0 from J, leaving 10 bases between them. In germline, CDR1 is SGHVS, CDR2 FQNEAQ. This CDR3 is built from 14 residues. CDR3 region: CASSLDMVNTEAFF. The CDR3 coding sequence is TGTGCCAGCAGCCTCGACATGGTGAACACTGAAGCTTTCTTT.

The chain recombines TRBV7-2 with TRBJ2-5, with a tentative D call TRBD2 (7 bases). The DNA end is more similar to TRBJ2-7, so the J call may be wrong. Per germline, CDR1 SGHTA and CDR2 FQGNSA. This CDR3 comprises 15 residues. CDR3 coding DNA: TGTGCCAGCAGCAAAAGGGGGGAGCGGGGTTACGAGCAGTACTTC. Its protein is CASSKRGERGYEQYF.

In its sample, this clonotype was seen once. V gene TRBV10-3 combines with J gene TRBJ1-5; D ambiguous. The CDR3 length is 12 residues. Germline loops: CDR1 ENHRY, CDR2 SYGVKD. V lost 3 bases and J 4 bases, leaving 4 bases between the germline ends. CDR3 in amino acids: CAISDDNQPQHF. In DNA form, the CDR3 reads TGTGCCATCAGTGACGATAATCAGCCCCAGCATTTT.

The chain combines TRBV9 with TRBJ1-5; possible D gene TRBD1, 6 bases. CDR1 and CDR2 from the germline V gene are SGDLS and YYNGEE. Trimming cost V 5 bases and J 2 bases, with 11 bases left between them. The CDR3 contains 14 residues. The CDR3 coding sequence is TGTGCCAGCAGTGCAGGGGATGGCAATCAGCCCCAGCATTTT. Translated: CASSAGDGNQPQHF.

The chain links TRBV7-3 to TRBJ2-6; D not resolved. With 5 bases removed from V and 0 bases from J, the gap between germline ends came to 8 bases. The CDR3 is 15 residues long. CDR1 SGHTA and CDR2 FQGTGA come from the germline V gene. In DNA form, the CDR3 reads TGTGCCAGCAGCATGGGTGGCTCTGGGGCCAACGTCCTGACTTTC. Translating gives CASSMGGSGANVLTF.

This rearrangement joins TRBV19 to TRBJ2-7, with D perhaps assigned TRBD1 or TRBD2 (6 bases each). V was shortened by 10 bases and J by 2 bases, with 21 bases between the two germline ends. The CDR3 runs to 15 residues. Germline V CDR1 and CDR2: LNHDA, SQIVND (reference sequence). CDR3 amino acids: CATRGTFAGAYEQYF. The DNA for the CDR3 is TGTGCCACCCGGGGGACATTTGCAGGGGCCTACGAGCAGTACTTC.

This clonotype occurred once. The chain joins TRBV9 to TRBJ1-3; 8 nucleotides match TRBD1. Germline loops: CDR1 SGDLS, CDR2 YYNGEE. The CDR3 consists of 16 residues. With 4 bases clipped from V and 2 bases from J, the junction kept 8 bases outside the gene matches. CDR3 DNA sequence: TGTGCCAGCAGCTCGCGGACAGGGTCTACTGGAAACACCATATATTTT. Encoded protein: CASSSRTGSTGNTIYF. Full variable domain (remainder filled in from reference TRBV9 and TRBJ1-3): DSGVTQTPKHLITATGQRVTLRCSPRSGDLSVYWYQQSLDQGLQFLIQYYNGEERAKGNILERFSAQQFPDLHSELNLSSLELGDSALYFCASSSRTGSTGNTIYFGEGSWLTVV.

The V gene is TRBV7-9, the J gene TRBJ2-3, with a tentative D call TRBD2 (6 bases). Germline V gene lookup returns CDR1 SEHNR and CDR2 FQNEAQ (reference sequence). The germline V and J ends were trimmed by 1 base and 3 bases, with 8 bases remaining between them. The CDR3 contains 14 residues. The CDR3 protein is CASSLERVTDTQYF. The DNA of the CDR3 is TGTGCCAGCAGCTTAGAGCGGGTTACAGATACGCAGTATTTT.

This clonotype was found many times. A much larger clone lies one base from this, so it may be a read error. This chain connects TRBV7-6 to TRBJ1-6; TRBD1 might be the D (5 bases). The V gene's germline CDR1 is SGHVS and CDR2 FNYEAQ. Trimming stripped 4 bases from V and 5 bases from J, with 12 bases between. The CDR3 spans 15 residues. Here the CDR3 DNA reads TGTGCCAGCAGCTGGGGGGGGAGTGATAATTCACCCCTCCACTTT. As protein: CASSWGGSDNSPLHF.

The chain employs TRBV6-6 and TRBJ1-2, with no clear D. V lost 6 bases and J lost 4, with 6 bases in between. The CDR3 covers 11 residues. Germline V lookup: CDR1 MNHNY, CDR2 SVGAGI (reference sequence). CDR3 sequence: CASRTVYGYTF. As DNA, the CDR3 is TGTGCCAGCAGAACGGTCTATGGCTACACCTTC.

Only a few counts were recorded for this clonotype. The chain joins TRBV7-2 to TRBJ2-5; D is undetermined. V lost 1 base, J lost 0 bases, and 9 bases lay in between. Germline assignment: CDR1 SGHTA and CDR2 FQGNSA. CDR3 size: 15 residues. The CDR3 protein is CASSLGPADQETQYF. CDR3 nucleotide sequence: TGTGCCAGCAGCTTAGGCCCCGCGGACCAAGAGACCCAGTACTTC.

Many counts were recorded for this clonotype. The J gene is TRBJ1-2, the V gene TRBV6-5; weak D call: TRBD1 (5 bases). The CDR3 is made up of 14 amino acids. CDR1 and CDR2 (germline): MNHEY, SVGAGI. Trimming left V 0 bases short and J 5 bases short, with 10 bases between. The CDR3 DNA is TGTGCCAGCAGTTACTCTCCAGGGTGGTATGGCTACACCTTC. Translated: CASSYSPGWYGYTF.